The present T cell receptor (beta chain) was sequenced within a study of blood T cell repertoires in COVID-19. The wider study: COVID-19 samples, acute and convalescent, were from the United States, Italy and Spain. In each case, the material was cDNA or gDNA derived from T cells, B-cell-depleted T cells, or PBMCs.

V lost 2 bases and J lost 5; bases outside the gene matches: 8. Germline CDR1 and CDR2: SGHNT and YYREEE (reference sequence). The CDR3 runs to 16 residues. Under the authors' procedure: Amplification of reference gene primers provided the estimated nucleated cell counts. Produced via immunoSEQ multiplex PCR; TCRdb's table is partial and in-frame only. V and J calls and clone size are given by that table; D and trimming were obtained from the DNA. The table includes tens of thousands of clones, about 90% detected once. The rearrangement links TRBV5-4 to TRBJ2-5; TRBD1 matches at 11 bases. This TCR came from a woman in her 50s with active or convalescent COVID-19. The specimen was peripheral blood. CDR3 coding DNA: TGTGCCAGCAGCTTCCTCGGACAGGGGGCATCGGAGACCCAGTACTTC. Its translation is CASSFLGQGASETQYF.